Listed below are T cell receptor beta chains from one sample, sequenced in a study of molecular identifiers for immune sequencing clone quantification. TCRdb analysed the PCR reads with MiXCR anew, one entry per CDR3 protein. The sample has just under 65,000 distinct CDR3 sequences; 15% to 20% are singletons. The sequenced sample consisted of naive CD8+ T cells from blood, with Jurkat cell RNA spiked in. Every receptor here comes from a human donor in good health. Some libraries in this study had Jurkat cell RNA spiked in. Each CDR3 is given with its conserved first and last residue. A D gene is named only where the DNA matches it firmly. For some rows the clone size is stated as once, few or many, or as a class when expanded; others skip it.

>TRBJ2-2|TRBV27|TRBD1|many
CASSFSLGTGYTGELFF
TGTGCCAGCAGTTTTAGCCTCGGGACAGGGTACACCGGGGAGCTGTTTTTT
>TRBJ2-7|TRBV27|-|many
CASSLPGRVSEQYF
TGTGCCAGCAGTTTACCAGGAAGGGTTTCCGAGCAGTACTTC
>TRBJ2-3|TRBV4-3|TRBD2|many
CASSQDPQAGESDTQYF
TGCGCCAGCAGCCAAGATCCGCAAGCGGGAGAATCAGATACGCAGTATTTT
>TRBJ1-6|TRBV20-1|-|-
CSTTGSPLHF
TGCAGTACCACGGGTTCACCCCTCCACTTT
>TRBJ2-3|TRBV19|-|many
CASSPQRGDTQYF
TGTGCCAGTAGTCCCCAGAGGGGCGATACGCAGTATTTT
>TRBJ2-1|TRBV7-9|-|many
CASSPTALGVGPTYNEQFF
TGTGCCAGCAGCCCAACTGCCCTGGGAGTGGGGCCCACCTACAATGAGCAGTTCTTC
>TRBJ1-1|TRBV7-9|TRBD1|many
CASSIRDSGPNTEAFF
TGTGCCAGCAGCATAAGGGACAGCGGGCCGAACACTGAAGCTTTCTTT
>TRBJ2-1|TRBV2|-|few
CASSEEFNEQFF
TGTGCCAGCAGTGAAGAATTCAATGAGCAGTTCTTC
>TRBJ2-3|TRBV10-3|TRBD2|many
CAIRGTSGRGPSSTDTQYF
TGTGCCATCAGAGGGACTAGCGGGAGAGGCCCCTCTAGCACAGATACGCAGTATTTT
>TRBJ2-1|TRBV28|TRBD2|many
CASSLHGLAGYNEQFF
TGTGCCAGCAGTTTACACGGACTAGCGGGCTACAATGAGCAGTTCTTC
>TRBJ1-1|TRBV5-1|-|many
CASSSPGSGDPRGTEAFF
TGCGCCAGCAGCTCCCCCGGGTCAGGGGACCCACGGGGCACTGAAGCTTTCTTT
>TRBJ2-7|TRBV6-1|TRBD2|many
CASSEFVAGVGEQYF
TGTGCCAGCAGTGAATTTGTAGCGGGAGTTGGCGAGCAGTACTTC
>TRBJ2-1|TRBV5-3|TRBD2|few
CASSVAGGPNEQFF
TGTGCCAGCAGTGTAGCGGGAGGGCCGAATGAGCAGTTCTTC
>TRBJ1-3|TRBV6-5|-|few
CASSYQIASGNTIYF
TGTGCCAGCAGTTATCAGATAGCCTCTGGAAACACCATATATTTT
>TRBJ2-1|TRBV6-5|TRBD1|-
CASSLGQDNEQFF
TGTGCCAGCAGTTTGGGACAGGACAATGAGCAGTTCTTC
>TRBJ2-7|TRBV19|TRBD2|many
CATTGLAQPYEQYF
TGTGCCACTACGGGACTAGCGCAACCCTACGAGCAGTACTTC
>TRBJ2-7|TRBV4-1|-|-
CANSRAVGTGAYEQYF
TGCGCCAACAGCCGAGCCGTGGGGACGGGTGCCTACGAGCAGTACTTC
>TRBJ2-1|TRBV9|TRBD2|many
CASSLSGRAGNEQFF
TGTGCCAGCAGCCTCAGCGGGAGGGCGGGTAATGAGCAGTTCTTC
>TRBJ2-7|TRBV29-1|-|many
CSVGTLAYEQYF
TGCAGCGTGGGGACCTTAGCCTACGAGCAGTACTTC
>TRBJ2-7|TRBV4-3|-|-
CASSPSEAELTYEQYF
TGCGCCAGCAGCCCCTCCGAAGCGGAGCTAACCTACGAGCAGTACTTC
>TRBJ2-7|TRBV7-9|-|-
CASSASWGEQYF
TGTGCCAGCAGCGCATCTTGGGGTGAGCAGTACTTC
>TRBJ1-2|TRBV12-3/TRBV12-4|-|-
CASSLLLAYGYTF
TGTGCCAGCAGCTTATTACTGGCCTATGGCTACACCTTC
>TRBJ1-3|TRBV6-5|-|many
CASSYSPGSGNTIYF
TGTGCCAGCAGTTACTCACCAGGCTCTGGAAACACCATATATTTT
>TRBJ1-5|TRBV21-1|-|many
CASSPGTGSSGSNQPQHF
TGTGCCAGCAGCCCCGGGACAGGCAGCTCCGGGAGCAATCAGCCCCAGCATTTT
>TRBJ2-5|TRBV5-3|TRBD2|few
CASGLAGGLQETQYF
TGTGCCAGCGGCTTAGCGGGAGGGCTCCAAGAGACCCAGTACTTC
>TRBJ2-2|TRBV19|-|many
CAGEESTGELFF
TGTGCCGGGGAGGAATCAACCGGGGAGCTGTTTTTT
>TRBJ1-2|TRBV12-5|-|-
CASGLDNGRKCGYTF
TGTGCTAGTGGTTTGGACAACGGGCGGAAGTGTGGCTACACCTTC
>TRBJ2-7|TRBV5-6|-|-
CASSLGDVAYEQHF
TGTGCCAGCAGCTTGGGGGACGTCGCCTACGAGCAGCACTTC
>TRBJ1-1|TRBV30|-|many
CAWSPLTGNTEAFF
TGTGCCTGGAGTCCATTGACAGGGAACACTGAAGCTTTCTTT
>TRBJ2-1|TRBV11-2|-|many
CASSLVGLAPQFF
TGTGCCAGCAGCTTAGTCGGCCTAGCGCCGCAGTTCTTC
>TRBJ2-7|TRBV30|TRBD1|many
CAWSRTGSYEQYF
TGTGCCTGGAGCCGGACAGGGTCCTACGAGCAGTACTTC
>TRBJ2-5|TRBV25-1|TRBD1|many
CASSEWGTVTQETQYF
TGTGCCAGCAGTGAATGGGGGACAGTAACTCAAGAGACCCAGTACTTC
>TRBJ2-3|TRBV3-1|TRBD2|many
CASSQAGLAASTDTQYF
TGTGCCAGCAGCCAAGCGGGACTAGCAGCCAGCACAGATACGCAGTATTTT
>TRBJ2-2|TRBV5-1|-|-
CASSLGYRALNTGELFF
TGCGCCAGCAGCTTAGGGTACAGGGCCTTGAACACCGGGGAGCTGTTTTTT
>TRBJ2-7|TRBV7-2|TRBD1|many
CASSLTRDRGHEQYF
TGTGCCAGCAGCCTAACCCGGGACAGGGGCCACGAGCAGTACTTC
>TRBJ1-2|TRBV6-1|-|many
CASSEVAGANYGYTF
TGTGCCAGCAGTGAAGTGGCAGGAGCTAACTATGGCTACACCTTC
>TRBJ2-2|TRBV12-3/TRBV12-4|-|many
CASSLFGVGTGELFF
TGTGCCAGCAGTTTGTTCGGGGTTGGGACCGGGGAGCTGTTTTTT
>TRBJ2-1|TRBV29-1|TRBD1|-
CSGTGVSYNEQFF
TGCAGCGGAACAGGGGTCTCCTACAATGAGCAGTTCTTC
>TRBJ2-7|TRBV5-5|TRBD1|many
CASSSDSGQPSYEQYF
TGTGCCAGCAGCTCCGACTCGGGACAGCCCTCCTACGAGCAGTACTTC
>TRBJ2-1|TRBV27|-|few
CASSQSLGTIYNEQFF
TGTGCCAGCAGCCAAAGCCTCGGGACAATATACAATGAGCAGTTCTTC
>TRBJ2-1|TRBV7-2|-|many
CASSLTDSYNEQFF
TGTGCCAGCAGCTTAACAGACTCCTACAATGAGCAGTTCTTC
>TRBJ1-1|TRBV28|-|many
CASSPPGGTEAFF
TGTGCCAGCAGTCCGCCGGGGGGTACTGAAGCTTTCTTT
>TRBJ1-1|TRBV7-9|TRBD1|few
CASSLETGGYTEAFF
TGTGCCAGCAGCTTAGAGACAGGGGGATACACTGAAGCTTTCTTT
>TRBJ1-1|TRBV20-1|TRBD1|many
CSARQGPEAFF
TGCAGTGCACGACAGGGCCCTGAAGCTTTCTTT
>TRBJ2-5|TRBV28|-|-
CASSVGQGLRETQYF
TGTGCCAGCAGTGTGGGGCAGGGGTTGAGAGAGACCCAGTACTTC
>TRBJ2-7|TRBV23-1|-|many
CASSLGRTYEQYF
TGCGCCAGCAGTCTAGGTCGGACCTACGAGCAGTACTTC
>TRBJ2-7|TRBV20-1|TRBD2|medium-sized
CSATGTSIHEQYF
TGCAGTGCTACCGGGACTAGCATCCACGAGCAGTACTTC
>TRBJ2-7|TRBV5-4|-|few
CASTSTGSPYEQYF
TGTGCCAGCACCTCTACCGGGAGCCCATACGAGCAGTACTTC
>TRBJ1-1|TRBV11-2|TRBD1|many
CASSLGSGQGRQAFF
TGTGCCAGCAGCTTAGGGTCGGGACAGGGAAGACAAGCTTTCTTT
>TRBJ2-1|TRBV6-2/TRBV6-3|-|many
CASSSPGDEQFF
TGTGCCAGCAGCTCCCCGGGGGATGAGCAGTTCTTC
>TRBJ2-3|TRBV6-6|-|many
CASSYSSGQLTDTQYF
TGTGCCAGCAGTTACTCTAGTGGCCAGCTCACAGATACGCAGTATTTT
>TRBJ1-4|TRBV5-5|TRBD1|-
CASSKNVQGGGEKLFF
TGTGCCAGCAGCAAAAATGTACAGGGGGGAGGAGAAAAACTGTTTTTT
>TRBJ2-1|TRBV20-1|-|many
CSARDQIYNEQFF
TGCAGTGCTAGAGATCAGATCTACAATGAGCAGTTCTTC
>TRBJ2-3|TRBV7-8|TRBD2|-
CASSQGEGTQYF
TGTGCCAGCAGCCAAGGGGAGGGTACGCAGTATTTT
>TRBJ1-2|TRBV14|-|many
CASSYSAQLYGYTF
TGTGCCAGCAGCTACAGCGCTCAGCTCTATGGCTACACCTTC
>TRBJ2-3|TRBV19|-|-
CASSASYFDGSDTQYF
TGTGCCAGTAGTGCTTCCTACTTCGATGGTTCAGATACGCAGTATTTT
>TRBJ2-7|TRBV20-1|-|few
CSARGPGQTYSYEQYF
TGCAGTGCCCGCGGCCCAGGGCAGACCTACTCCTACGAGCAGTACTTC
>TRBJ2-5|TRBV4-2|TRBD2|many
CASSLLGTSGEGAQLTQYF
TGTGCCAGCAGCCTACTCGGGACTAGCGGGGAGGGGGCCCAATTGACCCAGTACTTC